These T cell receptor beta chains were read from a single sample in a study of cytomegalovirus exposure and HLA in healthy donors. Sequencing used immunoSEQ multiplex PCR; TCRdb keeps in-frame clones, though not all of them. The sample holds 200,000 to 250,000 clones, around 80% seen once. What was sequenced was PBMCs. The receptors stem from an older woman in good health and CMV-seropositive. The CDR3 runs from the conserved cysteine through the conserved F or W. A D gene is named only where the DNA matches it firmly. Where a row states a size, it is once, few, many or the class of an expanded clone; other rows omit it.

D | size | J | V | CDR3 | DNA
NA | NA | TRBJ1-2 | TRBV9 | CASSVSLDSSYGYTF | TGTGCCAGCAGCGTAAGCTTGGACAGTAGCTATGGCTACACCTTC
NA | few | TRBJ2-4 | TRBV11-1 | CASSSYPVAKNIQYF | TGTGCCAGCAGCTCCTACCCTGTAGCCAAAAACATTCAGTACTTC
NA | NA | TRBJ1-1 | TRBV5-8 | CASSFQGGDTEAFF | TGTGCCAGCAGCTTTCAAGGAGGGGACACTGAAGCTTTCTTT
NA | NA | TRBJ1-2 | TRBV9 | CASSVEAARDYGYTF | TGTGCCAGCAGCGTAGAGGCCGCCCGGGACTATGGCTACACCTTC
TRBD2 | NA | TRBJ2-3 | TRBV13 | CASSLAWTSGRKDTQYF | TGTGCCAGCAGCTTAGCTTGGACTAGCGGGAGAAAAGATACGCAGTATTTT
NA | NA | TRBJ1-2 | TRBV7-9 | CASSFLYGYTF | TGTGCCAGCAGCTTCCTCTATGGCTACACCTTC
NA | NA | TRBJ1-1 | TRBV2 | CASKQGGRTEAFF | TGTGCCAGCAAGCAGGGAGGAAGGACTGAAGCTTTCTTT
TRBD2 | NA | TRBJ2-1 | TRBV4-1 | CAGSHPGLAGGPVYNEQFF | TGCGCCGGCAGCCATCCGGGACTAGCGGGAGGGCCTGTCTACAATGAGCAGTTCTTC
NA | NA | TRBJ1-3 | TRBV6-1 | CASSPSGVGNTIYF | TGTGCCAGCAGCCCCTCCGGGGTAGGAAACACCATATATTTT
NA | NA | TRBJ1-2 | TRBV2 | CASSEGQVKGYTF | TGTGCCAGCAGTGAAGGTCAGGTGAAAGGCTACACCTTC
TRBD1 | once | TRBJ1-5 | TRBV6-5 | CASSYGQGASQPQHF | TGTGCCAGCAGTTACGGACAGGGGGCGTCTCAGCCCCAGCATTTT
NA | few | TRBJ1-6 | TRBV6-1 | CASLRQAPRFSPLHF | TGTGCCAGCCTCCGACAGGCCCCTAGGTTCTCACCCCTCCACTTT
TRBD1 | NA | TRBJ2-7 | TRBV7-9 | CASSERDRSYEQYF | TGTGCCAGCAGCGAGAGGGACAGGTCCTACGAGCAGTACTTC
NA | NA | TRBJ2-2 | TRBV4-1 | CASRLGVGRANTGELFF | TGCGCCAGCAGGCTGGGAGTGGGTAGGGCGAACACCGGGGAGCTGTTTTTT